The 20 T cell receptor beta chains below were found in one sample sequenced in a study of shared clonotypes between healthy human individuals (dated by TCRdb to 2020 to 2021). The library was produced with the immunoSEQ multiplex PCR assay. TCRdb took over this immuneACCESS table, retaining in-frame rearrangements with V and J assigned. Such tables are incomplete; in checked studies, under half of the missing clones stem from an unresolved V gene, and the remainder is unexplained. The sample includes 600,000 to 750,000 clones, with approximately 79% observed a single time. The ten largest clones capture around 1.8% of the sample. Sequencing input: memory CD4+ T cells sorted from blood. The cell subset or site label, as the study defines it: CD45RA-negative fraction. The receptors were sampled from a woman in her twenties or thirties in good health.

This chain joins TRBV18 and TRBJ2-1, with TRBD2 matching over 11 bases. V shed 4 bases and J 3 bases; nucleotides not matched to a gene: 2. Germline V lookup: CDR1 KGHSH, CDR2 LQKENI. CDR3 length equals 15 residues. CDR3 loop: CASSRGLADYNEQFF. In nucleotides, the CDR3 is TGTGCCAGCTCACGGGGACTAGCGGACTACAATGAGCAGTTCTTC.

On this clone: Other DNA sequences in the same sample also yield this CDR3. The CDR3 loop reads CASSPDRKNTEAFF. CDR3 bases: TGTGCCAGCTCCCCGGACAGGAAGAACACTGAAGCTTTCTTT. The chain employs TRBV18 and TRBJ1-1, with 7 bases that match TRBD1. The V gene's germline CDR1 is KGHSH and CDR2 LQKENI. The CDR3 is 14 amino acids. Trimming cost V 6 bases and J 1 base; bases outside gene matches: 5.

The J gene is TRBJ2-2, the V gene TRBV29-1; 7 nucleotides match TRBD2. Germline V gene sequence: CDR1 SQVTM, CDR2 ANQGSEA. Trimming took 0 bases from V and 7 from J; bases not matched to a gene: 8. The CDR3 covers 15 residues. In DNA, the CDR3 is TGCAGCGTTGAAGATGGGACTACCCCACTCGGGGAGCTGTTTTTT. It translates to CSVEDGTTPLGELFF.

The chain is built from TRBV7-3 and TRBJ2-3; 13 bases are shared with TRBD2. Germline-derived CDR1 and CDR2 are SGHTA and FQGTGA. V shed 5 bases, J shed 0 bases, and the junction held 8 bases outside the gene matches. The CDR3 runs 18 residues. The CDR3 sequence is CASSEPGLAGLSTDTQYF. The CDR3 bases are TGTGCCAGCAGCGAGCCGGGACTAGCGGGACTAAGCACAGATACGCAGTATTTT.

J is TRBJ1-3 and V is TRBV30; D remains ambiguous. CDR1 GTSNPN and CDR2 SVGIG come from the germline V gene (reference sequence). V lost 5 bases and J 0 bases, leaving 8 bases between the germline ends. The CDR3 is made up of 13 amino acids. The CDR3 nucleotides are TGTGCCTGGGGATTGGTCTCTGGAAACACCATATATTTT. It is translated as CAWGLVSGNTIYF. Together with reference TRBV30 and TRBJ1-3, the CDR3 gives the full variable domain: SQTIHQWPATLVQPVGSPLSLECTVEGTSNPNLYWYRQAAGRGLQLLFYSVGIGQISSEVPQNLSASRPQDRQFILSSKKLLLSDSGFYLCAWGLVSGNTIYFGEGSWLTVV.

The chain has TRBV27 and TRBJ1-4; 9 nucleotides line up with TRBD1. Germline V gene lookup returns CDR1 MNHEY and CDR2 SMNVEV (reference sequence). This CDR3 has 16 residues. The V segment lost 0 bases and the J segment 10 bases; nucleotides outside the gene matches: 9. Here the CDR3 DNA reads TGTGCCAGCAGTTTATCTCCGACAGGGGGTACAGGAAAACTGTTTTTT. Translation: CASSLSPTGGTGKLFF.

V is TRBV7-9 and J is TRBJ2-7, with D maybe TRBD2 (6 bases). This CDR3 has 15 residues. CDR1 is SEHNR, CDR2 FQNEAQ, per germline (reference sequence). Trimming pared 8 bases from V and 1 base from J, leaving 18 bases between. CDR3 in DNA: TGTGCCAGCGCCCCGGGGACTTTCGATTCCTACGAGCAGTACTTC. This codes for CASAPGTFDSYEQYF. The complete variable domain, with remaining parts taken from reference TRBV7-9 and TRBJ2-7, reads DTGVSQNPRHKITKRGQNVTFRCDPISEHNRLYWYRQTLGQGPEFLTYFQNEAQLEKSRLLSDRFSAERPKGSFSTLEIQRTEQGDSAMYLCASAPGTFDSYEQYFGPGTRLTVT.

About this clone: A far larger clone is just one base off, so this is likely a read error. V usage is TRBV19 and J usage is TRBJ1-4; D is perhaps TRBD1 (5 bases). The CDR3 is 15 amino acids. Trimming stripped 10 bases from V and 2 bases from J, with 17 bases between. Germline-derived CDR1 and CDR2 are LNHDA and SQIVND (reference sequence). The CDR3 protein is CANRQGVRTNEKLFF. The CDR3 nucleotides read TGTGCCAATAGGCAGGGTGTGCGTACTAATGAAAAACTGTTTTTT.

This chain uses TRBV5-1 with TRBJ1-1; TRBD1 aligns across 12 bases. The CDR3 covers 15 residues. J gave up 10 bases and V 0 bases, and 7 bases lay outside the gene matches. CDR1 and CDR2 (germline): SGHRS, YFSETQ. The CDR3 sequence is CASSLAPGTGGTAFF. The CDR3 nucleotides read TGCGCCAGCAGCTTGGCCCCTGGGACAGGGGGCACAGCTTTCTTT.

This clone was recorded once. The chain employs TRBV4-2 and TRBJ1-3; 7 nucleotides line up with TRBD1. Trimming removed 2 bases from V and 1 base from J; junction bases left unmatched: 17. CDR1 and CDR2 from the germline V gene are LGHNA and YNFKEQ. The CDR3 has 20 residues. The CDR3 nucleotides read TGTGCCAGCAGCCAAAAGGCGGGACAGACTTTAAAGGGGTCTGGAAACACCATATATTTT. It specifies CASSQKAGQTLKGSGNTIYF.

This clone was recorded a few times. This chain links TRBV18 with TRBJ2-3; D gene uncertain. The CDR3 is 14 residues long. V was clipped by 4 bases and J by 3 bases, with 11 bases between them. Germline CDR1 is KGHSH and CDR2 is LQKENI. Here the CDR3 reads CASSLSGQTDTQYF. DNA of the CDR3: TGTGCCAGCTCACTTTCGGGTCAAACAGATACGCAGTATTTT.

The rearrangement links TRBV6-1 to TRBJ2-1; 8 bases match TRBD1. Trimming removed 7 bases from V and 6 bases from J; junction bases left unmatched: 8. The CDR3 contains 14 residues. Germline loops: CDR1 MNHNS, CDR2 SASEGT. CDR3 sequence: CASTDNTGGNEQFF. The CDR3 DNA reads as TGTGCCAGCACGGATAATACAGGGGGCAATGAGCAGTTCTTC.

The gene calls are TRBV28 and TRBJ2-7, with no clear D. V was shortened by 3 bases and J by 0 bases, with 9 bases between the two germline ends. CDR3 size: 14 residues. The germline CDR1 and CDR2 sequences are MDHEN and SYDVKM. CDR3 loop: CASSLATSSYEQYF. Written as DNA, the CDR3 is TGTGCCAGCAGTTTGGCGACGAGCTCCTACGAGCAGTACTTC.

The chain carries TRBV12-2 and TRBJ2-3; the table's D call TRBD2 went unverified against the DNA. TRBV12-2 is designated a pseudogene. The CDR3 contains 17 residues. The CDR3 loop is CASRFRGTSESPDTQYF. CDR3 bases: TGTGCAAGTCGCTTTAGGGGGACTAGTGAGTCCCCAGATACGCAGTATTTT.

The chain uses TRBV5-4 and TRBJ2-5; D gene uncertain. The V and J ends lost 0 bases and 5 bases respectively, with 5 bases between them. Per germline, CDR1 SGHNT and CDR2 YYREEE (reference sequence). The CDR3 runs 12 residues. CDR3: CASSLVSETQYF. CDR3 bases: TGTGCCAGCAGCTTGGTCAGCGAGACCCAGTACTTC. The complete variable domain, with remaining parts taken from reference TRBV5-4 and TRBJ2-5, reads ETGVTQSPTHLIKTRGQQVTLRCSSQSGHNTVSWYQQALGQGPQFIFQYYREEENGRGNFPPRFSGLQFPNYSSELNVNALELDDSALYLCASSLVSETQYFGPGTRLLVL.

The chain has TRBV28 and TRBJ2-3; 7 bases are shared with TRBD2. The trim removed 3 bases at V and 2 bases at J, leaving 5 bases unmatched. CDR1 is MDHEN, CDR2 SYDVKM, per germline. CDR3 length equals 15 residues. CDR3 coding DNA: TGTGCCAGCAGTTTCCAGAGCGGGGTCACAGATACGCAGTATTTT. This translates into CASSFQSGVTDTQYF.

The chain has TRBV7-9 and TRBJ2-3; TRBD1 matches 9 bases. Germline V gives CDR1 SEHNR, CDR2 FQNEAQ (reference sequence). The CDR3 loop spans 15 amino acids. V dropped 2 bases and J dropped 6; count of bases not matched to a gene: 6. The CDR3 is CASSLIGQGQDTQYF. CDR3 nucleotides: TGTGCCAGCAGCTTAATAGGACAGGGGCAGGATACGCAGTATTTT.

The CDR3 here is CATSPGGLSNEQFF. CDR3 sequence (DNA): TGTGCCACCAGTCCGGGAGGGCTAAGCAATGAGCAGTTCTTC. This chain connects TRBV15 to TRBJ2-1, with TRBD2 matching over 8 bases. Germline V gene lookup returns CDR1 LNHNV and CDR2 YYDKDF (reference sequence). J was trimmed by 6 bases and V by 6 bases; bases with no gene match: 7. This CDR3 has 14 amino acids. Filled out from reference TRBV15 and TRBJ2-1, the complete variable domain reads DAMVIQNPRYQVTQFGKPVTLSCSQTLNHNVMYWYQQKSSQAPKLLFHYYDKDFNNEADTPDNFQSRRPNTSFCFLDIRSPGLGDTAMYLCATSPGGLSNEQFFGPGTRLTVL.

The chain has TRBV7-2 and TRBJ2-3; D perhaps matches TRBD1 (6 bases). Germline V gene data show CDR1 as SGHTA and CDR2 as FQGNSA. V lost 1 base and J 3 bases, leaving 8 bases between the germline ends. The CDR3 runs 14 residues. The CDR3 region is CASSLGGQTDTQYF. DNA of the CDR3: TGTGCCAGCAGCTTAGGGGGGCAGACAGATACGCAGTATTTT.

The CDR3 region is CSVTAMNTEAFF. As DNA, the CDR3 is TGCAGCGTGACAGCAATGAACACTGAAGCTTTCTTT. The V and J genes are TRBV29-1 and TRBJ1-1; a possible D gene is TRBD1 (5 bases). In germline, CDR1 is SQVTM, CDR2 ANQGSEA. CDR3 length: 12 residues. V lost 6 bases, J lost 0 bases, and 8 bases lay in between.